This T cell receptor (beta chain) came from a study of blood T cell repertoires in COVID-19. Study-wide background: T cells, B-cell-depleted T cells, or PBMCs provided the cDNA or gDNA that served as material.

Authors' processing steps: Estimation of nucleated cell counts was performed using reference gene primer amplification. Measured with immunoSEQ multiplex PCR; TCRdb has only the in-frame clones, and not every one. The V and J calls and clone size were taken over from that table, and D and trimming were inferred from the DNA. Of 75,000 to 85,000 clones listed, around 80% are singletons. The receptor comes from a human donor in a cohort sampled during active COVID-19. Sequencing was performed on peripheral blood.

The CDR3 is CASRGGVREKLFF. CDR3 DNA sequence: TGCGCCAGCAGGGGGGGGGTACGGGAAAAACTGTTTTTT. The gene calls are TRBV4-1 and TRBJ1-4; a possible D gene is TRBD1 (5 bases). The CDR3 consists of 13 residues. Germline lookup yields CDR1 MGHRA and CDR2 YSYEKL. V was clipped by 6 bases and J by 8 bases, with 13 bases between them.